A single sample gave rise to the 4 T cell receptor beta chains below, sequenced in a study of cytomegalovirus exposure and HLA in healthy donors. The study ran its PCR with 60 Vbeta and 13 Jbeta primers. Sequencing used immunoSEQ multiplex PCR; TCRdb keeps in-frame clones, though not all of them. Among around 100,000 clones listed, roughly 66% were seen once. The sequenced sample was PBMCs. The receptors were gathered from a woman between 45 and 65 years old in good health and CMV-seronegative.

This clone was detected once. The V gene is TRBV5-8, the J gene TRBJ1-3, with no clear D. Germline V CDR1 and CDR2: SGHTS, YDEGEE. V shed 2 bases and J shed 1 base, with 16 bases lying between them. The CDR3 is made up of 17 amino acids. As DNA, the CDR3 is TGTGCCAGCAGCTTTCCCGGGAGTATTTGGTCTGGAAACACCATATATTTT. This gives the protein CASSFPGSIWSGNTIYF.

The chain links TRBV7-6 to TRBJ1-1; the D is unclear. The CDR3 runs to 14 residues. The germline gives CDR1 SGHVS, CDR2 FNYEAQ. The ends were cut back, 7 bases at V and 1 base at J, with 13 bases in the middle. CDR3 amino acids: CASTPFSGNTEAFF. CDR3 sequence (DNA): TGTGCCAGCACCCCCTTTTCAGGGAACACTGAAGCTTTCTTT.

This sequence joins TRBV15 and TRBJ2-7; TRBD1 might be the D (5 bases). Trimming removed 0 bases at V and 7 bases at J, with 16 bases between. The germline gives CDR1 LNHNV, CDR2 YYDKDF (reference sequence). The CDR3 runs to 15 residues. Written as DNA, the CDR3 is TGTGCCACCAGCAGAGATCTTGGCAGGGTGGCAGAGCAGTACTTC. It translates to CATSRDLGRVAEQYF. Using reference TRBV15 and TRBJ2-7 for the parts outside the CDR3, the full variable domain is DAMVIQNPRYQVTQFGKPVTLSCSQTLNHNVMYWYQQKSSQAPKLLFHYYDKDFNNEADTPDNFQSRRPNTSFCFLDIRSPGLGDTAMYLCATSRDLGRVAEQYFGPGTRLTVT.

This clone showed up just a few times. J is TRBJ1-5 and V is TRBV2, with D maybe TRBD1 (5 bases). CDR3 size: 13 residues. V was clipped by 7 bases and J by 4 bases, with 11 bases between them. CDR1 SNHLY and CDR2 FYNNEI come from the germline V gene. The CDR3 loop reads CASTGEPNQPQHF. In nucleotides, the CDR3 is TGTGCCAGCACGGGGGAACCAAATCAGCCCCAGCATTTT.